The sequence of this T cell receptor beta chain was determined in a study of blood T cell repertoires in COVID-19. Looking at the study overall: Acute and convalescent COVID-19 samples came from the United States, Italy and Spain.

The CDR3 contains 16 residues. CDR1 is LNHDA, CDR2 SQIVND, per germline (reference sequence). V gave up 5 bases and J gave up 2 bases, with 16 bases separating them. In the authors' methods: Nucleated cell number was recorded as an estimate derived from reference gene primer amplification. Clones were read by immunoSEQ multiplex PCR, and TCRdb kept only the in-frame ones, dropping some. D and trimming come from the DNA, and the V and J calls and clone size come from that table. The sample lists 200,000 to 250,000 clones; under 85% were seen once. This clone was seen only once. The participants were between about 18 and 100 years old and came from some 25 US areas. Among Cohort 3 donors, those recovered had two negative PCRs, clearance, or symptom resolution.

This chain joins TRBV19 and TRBJ1-5; D might be TRBD1 (5 bases). The clonotype originates from a man in his 60s who had recovered from COVID-19. Sequenced sample: PBMCs or T cells enriched from blood (not recorded which). CDR3 DNA: TGTGCCAGTAGTCTCAGGCAGGGAGGCGGCAATCAGCCCCAGCATTTT. Amino acids: CASSLRQGGGNQPQHF.